This T cell receptor (beta chain) stems from a study of OX40 agonist ivuxolimab in advanced cancers. Regarding the complete study: Ivuxolimab was a fully human IgG2 agonistic monoclonal antibody targeting the costimulatory receptor OX40 (CD134). Intravenous ivuxolimab was administered to patients every 2 weeks at six dose levels: 0.01, 0.1, 0.3, 1.5, 3 and 10 mg/kg. Of the roughly 51 dose-escalation patients, hepatocellular carcinoma was present in about 20, melanoma in some 15, renal cell carcinoma in 9 and head and neck cancer in 9. The dose-escalation cohort was approximately 83% male with a mean age of approximately 60 years, ranging from roughly 23 to 85. Prior anti-PD-1, anti-PD-L1 or anti-CTLA-4 therapy was permitted, and approximately 42% of dose-escalation patients had received checkpoint inhibitors. Partial responses occurred in three dose-escalation patients: two with cutaneous melanoma and one with hepatocellular carcinoma. The purpose of peripheral TCRbeta sequencing was to test whether ivuxolimab changed TCR sequence diversity and led to clonal T-cell expansion. The monotherapy dose-escalation portion (N ≈ 55 patients) of the phase I ivuxolimab trial is reported in the paper. Here is what the overall study found, with its caveats: In the 0.1-3.0 mg/kg groups, partial responders had among the lowest normalized peripheral clonal expansion, particularly in CD8+ T cells. Low levels of normalized T-cell clonal expansion were also seen in some patients who did not respond. After ivuxolimab, expanded clones were on average more numerous among CD8+ T cells than among CD4+ T cells. Antigen specificity was not determined for the clonally expanded peripheral T cells. At doses of 0.1 to 3.0 mg/kg, clonal expansion of both CD4+ and CD8+ blood T cells was observed from baseline to week 6.

Genomic DNA was isolated from the sorted cells so that the TCRbeta CDR3 region could be sequenced. The immunoSEQ Assay was used for sequencing of TCRbeta CDR3 regions. The immuneACCESS repertoire file appears here via TCRdb, limited to in-frame rearrangements. These files lack a portion of the clones; in checked studies, under half of the deficit traces to unresolved V genes, and the cause of the others is not known. This sample comprises tens of thousands of clones, about nine tenths of them detected only once. The biggest ten clones account for more than 0.3% of the sample. Patients with a history of autoimmune disease or receiving systemic immunosuppression were excluded from the trial. Peripheral blood for TCR sequencing was collected from all dose cohorts at baseline, on cycle 4 day 1, and on cycle 7 day 1. Samples were obtained from an open-label, multicenter, first-in-human phase I dose-escalation trial of ivuxolimab. Adults with locally advanced or metastatic melanoma, renal cell carcinoma, hepatocellular carcinoma or head and neck squamous cell carcinoma were enrolled in the trial. Before TCR sequencing, CD4+ T cells and CD8+ T cells from peripheral blood were sorted into separate populations.

Including cysteine and phenylalanine, the CDR3 has 13 amino acids. Of the read, only the CDR3 DNA is kept; its 39 bases are in frame from base 1. Between the V and J ends, shortened by 2 bases and 2 bases respectively, the junction contains 9 bases. Sequences GTSNPN (CDR1) and SVGIG (CDR2) are obtained from the germline V gene (reference sequence). On this clone: What antigen it recognizes has not been identified. No base quality information exists; no much larger clone differs at one position.

The sequence links TRBV30 to TRBJ2-5; possibly the D gene is TRBD2, per 5 matching bases. This TCR came from an adult with an advanced solid tumor such as melanoma, head and neck, liver or kidney cancer. The material sequenced was CD4+ or CD8+ T cells sorted from blood, taken in a trial of the OX40 agonist ivuxolimab. The nucleotides read TGTGCCTGGAGTAATAGCGCTCAAGAGACCCAGTACTTC. This is translated as CAWSNSAQETQYF.